A selection of T cell receptor beta chains follows, all from one sample in a study of glioma-infiltrating T cells. From the multiplex PCR reads, TCRdb called clonotypes with MiXCR, one entry per CDR3 protein. The sample has more than 100,000 distinct CDR3 sequences, approximately 28% seen once. The sample consisted of glioma tissue, nonneoplastic brain tissue, or PBMCs (not recorded which). The receptors shown here come from a human donor with low-grade glioma or glioblastoma, undergoing nonglioma brain surgery, or in good health (not recorded which). Both conserved end residues are part of each CDR3. A D gene is named only where the DNA matches it firmly.

v_gene,j_gene,d_gene,CDR3aa
TRBV7-7,TRBJ2-1,.,CASSLSQLDSYNEQFF
TRBV27,TRBJ2-1,.,CASSPPGTLWGNEQFF
TRBV4-2,TRBJ2-1,.,CASSQDYETAYEQFF
TRBV7-9,TRBJ1-2,.,CASSLDNYGYTF
TRBV19,TRBJ2-7,.,CASSRSGAYEQYF
TRBV19,TRBJ2-5,.,CASSPRTVQETQYF
TRBV4-1,TRBJ2-2,.,CASSHEQTNTEELFF
TRBV7-9,TRBJ1-2,.,CASSPRDLSYTF
TRBV2,TRBJ2-7,.,CASSSGQNNYEQYF
TRBV6-1,TRBJ1-3,.,CASRGSGNTIYF
TRBV6-1,TRBJ1-2,TRBD1,CASNDRGQRTADGYTF
TRBV7-9,TRBJ1-2,.,CSSSPRDLSYTF
TRBV3-1,TRBJ2-5,TRBD2,CASSRTSGGYQETQYF
TRBV4-3,TRBJ2-1,TRBD2,CASSRGPGLAGGGEQFF
TRBV6-1,TRBJ2-3,.,CASSYRSRGTSTDTQYF
TRBV3-1,TRBJ2-1,TRBD2,CASSPRGAGGPEQFF
TRBV3-1,TRBJ2-1,TRBD2,CASSQAGTSSYNEQFF
TRBV4-2,TRBJ1-5,TRBD1,CASSKVDRVSEPQHF
TRBV10-3,TRBJ1-4,.,CAISGQADEKLFF